A selection of T cell receptor beta chains follows, all from one sample in a study of chemoradiotherapy in HPV16-positive cancers. The assay was immunoSEQ multiplex PCR, and TCRdb's table has in-frame clones only and misses some. The table records under 40,000 clones, about nine tenths of them present only once. Sequenced material: blood, taken from a patient who underwent chemoradiotherapy. Receptors originate from a human donor with HPV-associated anogenital cancer. CDR3s include the opening cysteine and the closing phenylalanine or tryptophan. D genes are given only for firm matches. Size is omitted from some rows. Given values are once, few, many or a class for expanded clones.

>16|NA|TRBJ2-3|TRBD2|TRBV4-3
TGCGCCAGCAGCCCCACCCTAGCGGGGGCCACAGATACGCAGTATTTT
CASSPTLAGATDTQYF
>13|NA|TRBJ1-4|NA|TRBV27
TGTGCCAGCAGTTTTGGGGGTGATGAAAAACTGTTTTTT
CASSFGGDEKLFF
>14|NA|TRBJ2-3|TRBD1|TRBV30
TGTGCCTGGAGTGCCGGGGGACAGGGAGATACGCAGTATTTT
CAWSAGGQGDTQYF
>14|NA|TRBJ2-7|NA|TRBV7-2
TGTGCCAGCAGCTCATCCGGGACCCTCGGGGAGCAGTACTTC
CASSSSGTLGEQYF
>15|NA|TRBJ1-6|NA|TRBV7-2
TGTGCCAGCAGCTTATTTAGGAGGGAGTCGGGTCCCCTCCACTTT
CASSLFRRESGPLHF
>15|NA|TRBJ2-7|TRBD1|TRBV2
TGTGCCAGCAGGGAAGACAGGGGGCTCTCCTACGAGCAGTACTTC
CASREDRGLSYEQYF
>13|NA|TRBJ2-2|NA|TRBV15
TGTGCCACCAGCAGAGATAACGCCGGGGAGCTGTTTTTT
CATSRDNAGELFF
>14|NA|TRBJ2-3|TRBD1|TRBV29-1
TGCAGCGTTGCGGAAAACAGGGGGTCAGATACGCAGTATTTT
CSVAENRGSDTQYF
>10|NA|TRBJ1-2|NA|TRBV30
TGTGCCTGGTGGGGGGCCGGCTACACCTTC
CAWWGAGYTF
>15|NA|TRBJ2-3|TRBD2|TRBV6-4
TGTGCCAGCAGTGACTCAGGCGGGAGCGCAGATACGCAGTATTTT
CASSDSGGSADTQYF
>17|NA|TRBJ2-7|NA|TRBV7-5
TGTGCCAGAAGCGCCCGGGACAGGCGGCTGGAGGACTACGAGCAGTACTTC
CARSARDRRLEDYEQYF
>15|NA|TRBJ2-1|TRBD2|TRBV7-6
TGTGCCAGCAGCTTAGGCGGGGGGGCCTCGGATGAGCAGTTCTTC
CASSLGGGASDEQFF
>15|NA|TRBJ2-7|NA|TRBV18
TGTGCCAGCTCACTAGACCCGGGGGCGACCTTCGAGCAGTACTTC
CASSLDPGATFEQYF
>11|NA|TRBJ2-7|TRBD1|TRBV29-1
TGCAGCACCGGACAGGAGTCGGGGCAGTACTTC
CSTGQESGQYF
>15|NA|TRBJ1-1|NA|TRBV18
TGTGCCAGCTCACCCGTCAGGGGATTGAACACTGAAGCTTTCTTT
CASSPVRGLNTEAFF
>15|NA|TRBJ1-6|NA|TRBV9
TGTGCCAGCAGCGTAGCTGGGGCAGAGGATTCACCCCTCCACTTT
CASSVAGAEDSPLHF
>14|NA|TRBJ1-2|NA|TRBV27
TGTGCCAGCAGTTTGGAGGTTGGGGTGGGTGGCTACACCTTC
CASSLEVGVGGYTF
>14|NA|TRBJ1-6|NA|TRBV6-1
TGTGCCAGCATGGAGAGGTCGGGCAATTCACCCCTCCACTTT
CASMERSGNSPLHF
>15|NA|TRBJ1-2|TRBD1|TRBV6-1
TGTGCCAGCAGTGTGGGGTCAGGGGGCTATAATGGCTACACCTTC
CASSVGSGGYNGYTF
>14|few|TRBJ2-5|NA|TRBV7-3
TGTGCCAGCAGCCAGGGGGGCCTCCAAGAGACCCAGTACTTC
CASSQGGLQETQYF
>14|NA|TRBJ2-5|NA|TRBV18
TGTGCCAGCTCGACCGGCCAGGACCCAGGGACCCAGTACTTC
CASSTGQDPGTQYF
>16|NA|TRBJ2-5|TRBD2|TRBV27
TGTGCCAGCAGGAGACTAGCGGGGGGGCATCAAGAGACCCAGTACTTC
CASRRLAGGHQETQYF
>12|NA|TRBJ1-2|TRBD1|TRBV6-5
TGTGCCAGCAGCGGGACAGGGTGGGGCTACACCTTC
CASSGTGWGYTF
>18|NA|TRBJ2-3|TRBD1|TRBV29-1
TGCAGCGTTGAAGGCCTCAACACCGGGACAGGGATACCAGATACGCAGTATTTT
CSVEGLNTGTGIPDTQYF
>15|NA|TRBJ2-4|NA|TRBV7-8
TGTGCCAGCAGCCCCTCGGGAGTTAGGAGAAACATTCAGTACTTC
CASSPSGVRRNIQYF
>15|NA|TRBJ2-3|TRBD2|TRBV7-3
TGTGCCAGCAGCCCCACTAGCGGGAGGACAGATACGCAGTATTTT
CASSPTSGRTDTQYF
>12|NA|TRBJ1-2|NA|TRBV19
TGTGCCAGTAAGGAAGGGGACTATGGCTACACCTTC
CASKEGDYGYTF